This T cell receptor beta chain originates from a study of tumor-infiltrating lymphocytes in primary liver carcinoma. The wider study: The neoplasms were of stage T1-T3 N0M0, with dimensions of about 4.2 to 11 cm across. Study results and caveats: Among top clones, only about 8-24% appeared in all five tumor regions.

The investigators made TCR beta cDNA from roughly 460 ng total RNA, using a constant-region primer. Three-round nested multiplex PCR performed with slightly modified ARM-PCR produced the TCR beta libraries. The first two PCR rounds used TRBV1-TRBV30 forward primers with a C-beta reverse primer, 9 to 11 cycles each. TCRdb analysed the multiplex PCR reads with MiXCR anew, one entry per CDR3 protein. This sample has about 74,000 distinct CDR3 sequences; roughly 69% occur once, and the top ten carry roughly a quarter. The sample holds one count of this clonotype. The antigen remains unidentified. Both RNA and DNA were isolated together from 20-30 mg of bulk tissue that had not been sorted. V gave up 7 bases and J gave up 0 bases, with 22 bases separating them. The CDR3 runs 16 residues. CDR1 and CDR2 from the germline V gene are SQVTM and ANQGSEA.

This receptor was taken from a man aged 35-49 years with primary liver carcinoma and hepatitis B virus infection. The V gene is TRBV29-1, the J gene TRBJ2-7, with D perhaps given as TRBD1 or TRBD2 (6 bases each). Sequenced material: liver tumor tissue from sampling region 4. Subset here: tumor region T4, right-lateral pole. The CDR3 reads CSAGGGSAQCSYEQYF. For the CDR3, the DNA is TGCAGCGCTGGAGGGGGGTCGGCGCAGTGCTCCTACGAGCAGTACTTC.